This TCR beta chain was identified in a study of glioma-infiltrating T cells. The germline CDR1 and CDR2 sequences are MNHNS and SASEGT. V was clipped by 7 bases and J by 4 bases, with 9 bases between them. There are 12 residues in the CDR3. Amplification of TCR alpha and beta CDR3 regions from RNA used iRepertoire nested multiplex PCR. TCRdb redid the calling of the multiplex PCR reads with MiXCR, one entry per CDR3 protein. This table has tens of thousands of distinct CDR3 sequences, 35% to 50% appearing once. This clonotype appeared many times. This could be a read error, since a much larger clone is one nucleotide away.

The sequenced sample consisted of glioma tissue, nonneoplastic brain tissue, or PBMCs (not recorded which). The sequence derives from a human donor with low-grade glioma or glioblastoma, undergoing nonglioma brain surgery, or in good health (not recorded which). This chain links TRBV6-1 with TRBJ2-3, with D possibly being TRBD1 or TRBD2 (5 bases each). This chain's CDR3 is CASKGTSDTQYF. CDR3 bases: TGTGCCAGCAAGGGGACCTCAGATACGCAGTATTTT.